Presented here are 24 T cell receptor beta chains from one specimen sequenced in a study of cytomegalovirus exposure and HLA in healthy donors. PCR amplification relied on 60 Vbeta primers (plus 13 Jbeta primers). The assay was immunoSEQ multiplex PCR, and TCRdb's table has in-frame clones only and misses some. The sample holds 200,000 to 250,000 clones, approximately 80% seen once. The sequenced sample consisted of PBMCs. The receptor set was obtained from a woman aged 40 to 50 in good health and CMV-seronegative.

The V and J genes are TRBV19 and TRBJ2-5; perhaps TRBD1 as D (5 bases). The CDR3 extends over 13 amino acids. Trimming took off 5 bases at V and 5 bases at J, with 12 bases between the two ends. Germline loops: CDR1 LNHDA, CDR2 SQIVND (reference sequence). CDR3 sequence reads: CASSPRVFETQYF. The CDR3, as DNA: TGTGCCAGTAGTCCCAGGGTTTTCGAGACCCAGTACTTC.

Comment on this clone: One end of the junction varies from germline; a read error may be responsible. The V and J genes are TRBV7-2 and TRBJ1-1; unclear D gene. This CDR3 is built from 15 residues. The V gene's germline CDR1 is SGHTA and CDR2 FQGNSA. The CDR3 spells CASRASPFSNAEAFF. The CDR3 DNA follows: TGTGCCAGCCGAGCTTCACCTTTCTCGAACGCTGAAGCTTTCTTT.

The CDR3 sequence: CASSPRGAGSEKLFF. The CDR3 region has the DNA TGCGCCAGCAGCCCACGCGGGGCAGGGAGTGAAAAACTGTTTTTT. The chain has TRBV4-3 and TRBJ1-4; possibly TRBD1 for D (5 bases). Germline CDR1 and CDR2: LGHNA and YSLEER. V was shortened by 4 bases and J by 7 bases, with 16 bases between the two germline ends. There are 15 residues in the CDR3.

The chain carries TRBV19 and TRBJ1-5; no clear D. Germline V gene lookup returns CDR1 LNHDA and CDR2 SQIVND (reference sequence). This CDR3 contains 12 residues. The V gene lost 5 bases and the J gene lost 9 bases, with 11 bases spanning the gap. The CDR3: CASSGQFRPQHF. The CDR3 DNA reads TGTGCCAGTAGTGGGCAGTTCCGGCCCCAGCATTTT.

The chain couples TRBV4-2 to TRBJ2-7, with 8 bases that match TRBD2. The germline V gene has CDR1 LGHNA and CDR2 YNFKEQ. This CDR3 comprises 13 residues. Germline trimming cut 0 bases from V and 12 bases from J; bases unmatched to any gene: 7. In nucleotides, the CDR3 is TGTGCCAGCAGCCAAGATCCGGGGGGGCCGCGGTACTTC. It specifies CASSQDPGGPRYF.

This clone was counted once. V usage is TRBV15 and J usage is TRBJ2-7; TRBD1 matches at 7 bases. This CDR3 has 12 residues. Germline-derived CDR1 and CDR2 are LNHNV and YYDKDF (reference sequence). V gave up 3 bases and J gave up 6 bases; unmatched junction bases: 2. DNA for the CDR3: TGTGCCACCAGCAGGACAGGGAGCGAGCAGTACTTC. Translated: CATSRTGSEQYF.

The rearrangement joins TRBV13 to TRBJ1-2; D ambiguous. The CDR3 extends over 13 amino acids. Germline CDR1 PRHDT, CDR2 FYEKMQ (reference sequence). V was trimmed by 0 bases and J by 9 bases, leaving 11 bases between them. CDR3 loop: CASSLGPMVSYTF. CDR3 sequence (DNA): TGTGCCAGCAGCTTAGGTCCTATGGTGAGCTACACCTTC.

The V and J genes are TRBV6-1 and TRBJ2-1; 9 bases are shared with TRBD1. V lost 6 bases, J lost 7 bases, and 10 bases stayed unmatched. The CDR3 loop spans 15 amino acids. Germline CDR1 reads MNHNS; CDR2 reads SASEGT. CDR3 sequence: CASSTGGASLNEQFF. As DNA, the CDR3 is TGTGCCAGCAGCACAGGGGGCGCTTCATTAAATGAGCAGTTCTTC.

The CDR3 sequence: CASSLGGGWTDTQYF. Written as DNA, the CDR3 is TGTGCCAGCAGCCTTGGGGGGGGCTGGACAGATACGCAGTATTTT. This chain connects TRBV7-3 to TRBJ2-3, with D maybe TRBD2 (7 bases). The CDR3 spans 15 residues. Germline V gene data show CDR1 as SGHTA and CDR2 as FQGTGA. V was shortened by 5 bases and J by 3 bases, with 15 bases between the two germline ends.

This rearrangement joins TRBV18 to TRBJ2-1; TRBD2 matches at 10 bases. V lost 2 bases and J lost 7; bases outside the gene matches: 8. This CDR3 region has 16 residues. Germline lookup yields CDR1 KGHSH and CDR2 LQKENI. CDR3 in DNA: TGTGCCAGCTCACCAAGGACGAGCGGGGGGGGTAATGAGCAGTTCTTC. Residues: CASSPRTSGGGNEQFF.

Concerning this clone: Its ends do not fully match the called genes, so a read error is possible. V gene TRBV2 combines with J gene TRBJ1-1; D ambiguous. CDR1 is SNHLY, CDR2 FYNNEI, per germline. The CDR3 length is 14 residues. As DNA, the CDR3 is TGTGCCAGCAGTGAAACAGTCACTCCAACTGATGCTTTCTTT. It translates to CASSETVTPTDAFF.

The chain is built from TRBV13 and TRBJ2-2; D not certain. Germline V CDR1 and CDR2: PRHDT, FYEKMQ (reference sequence). V shed 0 bases and J shed 7 bases, with 9 bases lying between them. This CDR3 contains 14 residues. As DNA, the CDR3 is TGTGCCAGCAGCTTAGGGCCAGGCAACGGGGAGCTGTTTTTT. Amino acid sequence: CASSLGPGNGELFF.

The chain links TRBV5-1 to TRBJ1-4; TRBD1 is a possible D gene (5 bases). This CDR3 comprises 16 residues. CDR1 is SGHRS and CDR2 is YFSETQ in the germline V gene. Trimming cost V 5 bases and J 3 bases, with 17 bases left between them. This chain's CDR3 is CASRAGQGRANEKLFF. In DNA, the CDR3 is TGCGCCAGCAGGGCAGGGCAAGGACGGGCTAATGAAAAACTGTTTTTT. Full variable domain (outside the CDR3, taken from reference TRBV5-1 and TRBJ1-4): KAGVTQTPRYLIKTRGQQVTLSCSPISGHRSVSWYQQTPGQGLQFLFEYFSETQRNKGNFPGRFSGRQFSNSRSEMNVSTLELGDSALYLCASRAGQGRANEKLFFGSGTQLSVL.

The CDR3 region is CASSLALGPVAHSYEQYF. The DNA of the CDR3 is TGTGCCAGCAGCTTGGCCCTGGGGCCAGTCGCGCACTCCTACGAGCAGTACTTC. The V call is TRBV5-6, the J call TRBJ2-7, with a possible D match to TRBD1 (5 bases). This CDR3 contains 18 residues. CDR1 is SGHDT, CDR2 YYEEEE, per germline. Trimming shortened V by 0 bases and J by 0 bases, and 19 bases separated the two germline ends. Full variable domain (missing parts from reference TRBV5-6 and TRBJ2-7): DAGVTQSPTHLIKTRGQQVTLRCSPKSGHDTVSWYQQALGQGPQFIFQYYEEEERQRGNFPDRFSGHQFPNYSSELNVNALLLGDSALYLCASSLALGPVAHSYEQYFGPGTRLTVT.

The J gene is TRBJ2-7, the V gene TRBV6-1; tentatively, D is TRBD1 (7 bases). Deletions cut 1 base from V and 0 bases from J, with 13 bases between. This CDR3 spans 16 amino acids. Germline V lookup: CDR1 MNHNS, CDR2 SASEGT. The CDR3 loop reads CASSEVPGDSSYEQYF. The CDR3 region has the DNA TGTGCCAGCAGTGAAGTACCGGGGGACAGCTCCTACGAGCAGTACTTC.

Comment on this clone: The sample holds other DNA sequences that translate to the same CDR3. This chain links TRBV9 with TRBJ2-1; D is undetermined. V lost 0 bases and J 4 bases, leaving 8 bases between the germline ends. Germline V gene sequence: CDR1 SGDLS, CDR2 YYNGEE. The length of the CDR3 is 14 residues. CDR3 in amino acids: CASSVASGYNEQFF. The CDR3 region has the DNA TGTGCCAGCAGCGTAGCGTCCGGGTACAATGAGCAGTTCTTC.

The chain carries TRBV10-3 and TRBJ1-1; D perhaps matches TRBD1 (6 bases). Per germline, CDR1 ENHRY and CDR2 SYGVKD. CDR3 length: 13 residues. V was pared by 10 bases and J by 0 bases, with 12 bases between. The DNA for the CDR3 is TGTGCCACCTCACAGGGTATGAACACTGAAGCTTTCTTT. Translation: CATSQGMNTEAFF.

The genes are TRBV18 and TRBJ1-1, with 7 bases identical to TRBD1. Trimming removed 3 bases from V and 8 bases from J; junction bases left unmatched: 3. The CDR3 sequence is 12 residues long. Germline V gene data show CDR1 as KGHSH and CDR2 as LQKENI. This chain's CDR3 is CASSPPGQEAFF. For the CDR3, the DNA is TGTGCCAGCTCACCCCCGGGACAGGAAGCTTTCTTT.

The genes are TRBV9 and TRBJ2-3; a weak D match, TRBD2 (5 bases). CDR1 and CDR2 from the germline V gene are SGDLS and YYNGEE. V lost 2 bases and J 2 bases, leaving 9 bases between the germline ends. The CDR3 runs to 14 residues. CDR3 DNA sequence: TGTGCCAGCAGCGTGAGGACTCTCACAGATACGCAGTATTTT. Its translation: CASSVRTLTDTQYF.

The chain combines TRBV11-2 with TRBJ1-2; D uncertain. CDR1 SGHAT and CDR2 FQNNGV come from the germline V gene. The CDR3 contains 14 residues. V gave up 1 base and J gave up 2 bases, with 8 bases separating them. CDR3 sequence (DNA): TGTGCCAGCAGCTTAGGTCCCGAGAACTATGGCTACACCTTC. It specifies CASSLGPENYGYTF.

The genes are TRBV28 and TRBJ2-7; unclear D gene. Per germline, CDR1 MDHEN and CDR2 SYDVKM. CDR3 length equals 12 residues. Trimming removed 4 bases at V and 3 bases at J, with 7 bases between. CDR3 in DNA: TGTGCCAGCAGTTCATACATCTACGAGCAGTACTTC. Amino acids: CASSSYIYEQYF.

This clone was counted once. The rearrangement links TRBV9 to TRBJ1-4; 11 positions match TRBD1. The junction had 2 bases not matched to a gene; V was cut back by 3 bases and J by 7 bases. Germline CDR1 reads SGDLS; CDR2 reads YYNGEE. This CDR3 comprises 14 residues. The CDR3 bases are TGTGCCAGCAGCGGAGGGACAGGGGGTGAAAAACTGTTTTTT. Its translation is CASSGGTGGEKLFF.

V is TRBV28 and J is TRBJ1-4, with 11 nucleotides matching TRBD1. The CDR3 is 18 residues long. V lost 3 bases and J lost 0; bases outside the gene matches: 6. Germline V gene sequence: CDR1 MDHEN, CDR2 SYDVKM. CDR3 loop: CASSFQGQGGTTNEKLFF. The CDR3 DNA reads TGTGCCAGCAGTTTCCAGGGACAGGGGGGAACAACTAATGAAAAACTGTTTTTT.

The gene calls are TRBV9 and TRBJ2-4, with D uncertain. V lost 4 bases, J lost 9 bases, and 11 bases lay in between. The CDR3 covers 12 residues. Germline V lookup: CDR1 SGDLS, CDR2 YYNGEE. The CDR3 is CASSTLTGIQYF. In DNA, the CDR3 is TGTGCCAGCAGCACCTTAACGGGCATTCAGTACTTC.